This TCR beta chain was retrieved from a study of shared T cell receptors in the human thymus. Trimming took 8 bases from V and 9 from J; bases not matched to a gene: 15. Per the germline V gene, CDR1 is MNHNY and CDR2 is SVGAGI (reference sequence). This CDR3 region has 15 residues. Sequencing used immunoSEQ multiplex PCR; TCRdb keeps in-frame clones, though not all of them. The sample contains about 660,000 clones, around 87% of which appear only once. The sample also formed part of further work on human thymus T cells.

This clonotype originated in a boy less than two years old with a congenital heart defect. The chain has TRBV6-6 and TRBJ1-5; 8 bases fit TRBD1. The sequenced sample was thymocytes. DNA for the CDR3: TGTGCCAGCCCTCCGGGACAGGAGACCCCGGGGCCCCAGCATTTT. It specifies CASPPGQETPGPQHF.